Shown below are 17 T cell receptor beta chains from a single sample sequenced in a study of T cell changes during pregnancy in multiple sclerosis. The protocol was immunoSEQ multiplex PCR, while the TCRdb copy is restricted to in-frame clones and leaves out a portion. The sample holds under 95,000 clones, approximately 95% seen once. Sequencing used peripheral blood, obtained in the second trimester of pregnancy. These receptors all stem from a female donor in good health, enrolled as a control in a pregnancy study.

The CDR3: CAWSRGGGDGYTF. The CDR3 DNA follows: TGTGCCTGGTCTCGTGGGGGGGGCGATGGCTACACCTTC. The chain combines TRBV30 with TRBJ1-2, with D perhaps TRBD1 (6 bases). Per germline, CDR1 GTSNPN and CDR2 SVGIG (reference sequence). Trimming removed 5 bases from V and 6 bases from J, with 16 bases in between. The CDR3 loop spans 13 amino acids.

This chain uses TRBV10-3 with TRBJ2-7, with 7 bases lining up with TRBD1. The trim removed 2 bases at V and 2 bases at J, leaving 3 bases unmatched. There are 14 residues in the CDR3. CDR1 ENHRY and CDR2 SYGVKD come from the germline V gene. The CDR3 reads CAISESGQAYEQYF. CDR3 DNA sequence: TGTGCCATCAGTGAGAGCGGACAGGCCTACGAGCAGTACTTC.

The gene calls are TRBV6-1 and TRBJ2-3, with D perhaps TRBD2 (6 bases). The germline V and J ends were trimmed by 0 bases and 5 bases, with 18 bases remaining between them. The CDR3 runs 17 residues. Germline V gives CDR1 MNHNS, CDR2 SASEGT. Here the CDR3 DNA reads TGTGCCAGCAGTGAAGCGCCGGGGAGGAGACGAAGAGATACGCAGTATTTT. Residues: CASSEAPGRRRRDTQYF.

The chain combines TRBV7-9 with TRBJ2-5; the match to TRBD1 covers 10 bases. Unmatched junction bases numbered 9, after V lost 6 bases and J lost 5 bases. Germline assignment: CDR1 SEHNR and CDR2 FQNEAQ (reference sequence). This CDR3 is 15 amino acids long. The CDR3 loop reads CASSFPGQGTETQYF. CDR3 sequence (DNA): TGTGCCAGCAGTTTTCCGGGACAGGGGACGGAGACCCAGTACTTC.

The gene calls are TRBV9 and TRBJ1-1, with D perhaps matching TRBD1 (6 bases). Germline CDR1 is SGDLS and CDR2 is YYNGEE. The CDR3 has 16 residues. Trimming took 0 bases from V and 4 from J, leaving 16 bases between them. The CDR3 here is CASSVDGFGGGTEAFF. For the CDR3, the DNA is TGTGCCAGCAGCGTAGATGGGTTTGGGGGCGGCACTGAAGCTTTCTTT.

This CDR3 reads CASSQAGTGRNEQFF. DNA for the CDR3: TGTGCCAGCAGTCAAGCCGGGACAGGGAGGAATGAGCAGTTCTTC. The V and J genes are TRBV11-2 and TRBJ2-1, with 9 positions matching TRBD1. Trimming took 6 bases from V and 7 from J; bases not matched to a gene: 10. Looked up from germline, CDR1 is SGHAT and CDR2 is FQNNGV. The CDR3 covers 15 residues.

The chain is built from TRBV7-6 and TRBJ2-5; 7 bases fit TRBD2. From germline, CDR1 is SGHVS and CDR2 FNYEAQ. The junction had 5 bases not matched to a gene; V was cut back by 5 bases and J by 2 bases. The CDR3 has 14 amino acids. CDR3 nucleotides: TGTGCCAGCAGCCGGGACTACCAACAAGAGACCCAGTACTTC. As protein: CASSRDYQQETQYF.

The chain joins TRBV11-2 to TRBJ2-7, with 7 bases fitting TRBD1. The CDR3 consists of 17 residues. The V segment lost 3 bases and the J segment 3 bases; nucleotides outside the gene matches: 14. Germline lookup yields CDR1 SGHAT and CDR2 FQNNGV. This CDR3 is CASSFRPGTAQHYEQYF. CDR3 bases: TGTGCCAGCAGCTTTCGACCCGGGACAGCCCAACACTACGAGCAGTACTTC.

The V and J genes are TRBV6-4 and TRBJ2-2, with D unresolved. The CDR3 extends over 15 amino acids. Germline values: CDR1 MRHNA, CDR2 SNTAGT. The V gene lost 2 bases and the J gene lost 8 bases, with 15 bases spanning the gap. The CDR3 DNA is TGTGCCAGCAGTGACCACTCGCGGCCCAAAGGGGAGCTGTTTTTT. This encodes CASSDHSRPKGELFF.

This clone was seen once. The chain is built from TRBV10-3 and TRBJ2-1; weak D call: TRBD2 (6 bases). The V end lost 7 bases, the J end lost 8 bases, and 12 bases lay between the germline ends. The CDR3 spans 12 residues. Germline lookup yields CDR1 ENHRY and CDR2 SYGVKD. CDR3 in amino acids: CAITGGGHEQFF. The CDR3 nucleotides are TGTGCCATCACCGGGGGTGGGCATGAGCAGTTCTTC.

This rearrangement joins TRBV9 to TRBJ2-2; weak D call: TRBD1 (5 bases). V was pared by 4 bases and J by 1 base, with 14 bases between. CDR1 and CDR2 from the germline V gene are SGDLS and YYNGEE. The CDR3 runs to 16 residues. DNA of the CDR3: TGTGCCAGCAGCTCCCACAGGACGCAGAACACCGGGGAGCTGTTTTTT. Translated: CASSSHRTQNTGELFF.

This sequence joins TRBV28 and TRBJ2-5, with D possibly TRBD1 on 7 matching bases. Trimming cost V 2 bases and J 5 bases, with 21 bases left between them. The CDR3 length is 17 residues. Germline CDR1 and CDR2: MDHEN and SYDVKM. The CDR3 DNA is TGTGCCAGCAGTTTACCTAGACAGGGACTTGAGGGGGAGACCCAGTACTTC. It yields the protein CASSLPRQGLEGETQYF.

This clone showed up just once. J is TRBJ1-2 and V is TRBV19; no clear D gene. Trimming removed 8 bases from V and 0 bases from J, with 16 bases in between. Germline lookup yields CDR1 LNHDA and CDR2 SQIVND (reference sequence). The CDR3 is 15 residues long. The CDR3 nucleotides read TGTGCCAGTTCTGTCGGGAGGGTAGCTAACTATGGCTACACCTTC. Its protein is CASSVGRVANYGYTF.

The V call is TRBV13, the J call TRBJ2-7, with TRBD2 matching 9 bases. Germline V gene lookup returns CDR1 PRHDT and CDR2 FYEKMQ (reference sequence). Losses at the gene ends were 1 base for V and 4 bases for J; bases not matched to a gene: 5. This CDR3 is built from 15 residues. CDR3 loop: CASSLVGGGAYEQYF. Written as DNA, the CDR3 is TGTGCCAGCAGCTTAGTGGGCGGGGGGGCGTACGAGCAGTACTTC.

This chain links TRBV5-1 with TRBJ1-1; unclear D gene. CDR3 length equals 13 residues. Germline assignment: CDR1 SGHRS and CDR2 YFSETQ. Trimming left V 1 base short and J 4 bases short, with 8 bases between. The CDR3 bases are TGCGCCAGCAGCTTGATGAGGAGCACTGAAGCTTTCTTT. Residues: CASSLMRSTEAFF.

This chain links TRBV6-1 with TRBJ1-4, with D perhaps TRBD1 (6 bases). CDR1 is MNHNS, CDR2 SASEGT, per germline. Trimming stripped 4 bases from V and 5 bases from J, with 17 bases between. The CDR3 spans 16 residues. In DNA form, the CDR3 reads TGTGCCAGCAGTGGGTACCAGGGGTCTAGGAATGAAAAACTGTTTTTT. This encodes CASSGYQGSRNEKLFF.

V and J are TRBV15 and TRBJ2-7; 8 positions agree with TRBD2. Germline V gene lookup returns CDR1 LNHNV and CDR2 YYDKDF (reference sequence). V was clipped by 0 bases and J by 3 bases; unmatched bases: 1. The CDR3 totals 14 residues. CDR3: CATSRDTSGYEQYF. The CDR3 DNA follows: TGTGCCACCAGCAGAGATACTAGCGGCTACGAGCAGTACTTC.